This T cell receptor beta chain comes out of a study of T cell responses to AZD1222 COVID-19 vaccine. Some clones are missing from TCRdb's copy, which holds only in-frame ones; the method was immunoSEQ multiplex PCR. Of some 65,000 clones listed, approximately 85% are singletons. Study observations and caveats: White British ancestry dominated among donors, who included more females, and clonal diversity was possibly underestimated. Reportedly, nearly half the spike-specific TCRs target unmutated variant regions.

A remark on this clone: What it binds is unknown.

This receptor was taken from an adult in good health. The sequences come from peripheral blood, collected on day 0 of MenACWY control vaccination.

The CDR3 coding sequence is TGTGCCAGCAGTCGGACTAGCGGGAGAGGGTACGAGCAGTACTTC. Its protein is CASSRTSGRGYEQYF. The rearrangement links TRBV28 to TRBJ2-7; 13 bases fit TRBD2. From germline, CDR1 is MDHEN and CDR2 SYDVKM. The CDR3 has 15 residues. Trimming removed 5 bases from V and 4 bases from J; junction bases left unmatched: 5. Full variable domain (outside the CDR3, taken from reference TRBV28 and TRBJ2-7): DVKVTQSSRYLVKRTGEKVFLECVQDMDHENMFWYRQDPGLGLRLIYFSYDVKMKEKGDIPEGYSVSREKKERFSLILESASTNQTSMYLCASSRTSGRGYEQYFGPGTRLTVT.